The entry below describes one TCR beta chain. Its antigen is unidentified. The sample originates from a study of cytomegalovirus exposure and HLA in healthy donors. This PCR relied on a set of 60 Vbeta primers and 13 Jbeta primers. Sequenced by immunoSEQ multiplex PCR; TCRdb stores in-frame clones only, minus some. The sample lists about 88,000 clones; more than 65% were seen once. The germline CDR1 and CDR2 sequences are SGHAT and FQNNGV. The CDR3 covers 14 residues. Deletions cut 3 bases from V and 8 bases from J, with 16 bases between. Study-level results: Beyond CMV serostatus, there was no information to go on about immune exposure.

The TCR was taken from a young woman in good health and CMV-seropositive. The rearrangement joins TRBV11-2 to TRBJ1-2, with D possibly being TRBD1 (5 bases). Sequencing was done on a sample of PBMCs. CDR3 DNA: TGTGCCAGCAGCTTGGGGGGGACCTTCGGGGGCTACACCTTC. Translating it yields CASSLGGTFGGYTF.